These 7 T cell receptor beta chains came from one sample sequenced in a study of a mutant IDH1 vaccine in newly diagnosed glioma. What these receptors recognize is not known. The time point here: week 35, safety follow-up. Vaccinated patients received 300 ug of mutant IDH1 20-mer peptide per dose, with topical imiquimod. Using immunoSEQ multiplex PCR, the repertoire was profiled, and TCRdb retains in-frame clones only, with some absent. The sample gives about 32,000 clones, around 82% of which show up once; around 10% is in the top ten. The source was PBMCs, collected from a glioma patient whose treatment included an IDH1 peptide vaccine. These receptors all come from a woman aged 40 to 55 with glioma.

The chain joins TRBV2 to TRBJ1-1; perhaps TRBD1 as D (5 bases). This CDR3 has 15 residues. V was clipped by 1 base and J by 3 bases, with 12 bases between them. Germline loops: CDR1 SNHLY, CDR2 FYNNEI. The CDR3: CASSEGPGGDTEAFF. The CDR3 nucleotides read TGTGCCAGCAGTGAAGGACCAGGAGGGGACACTGAAGCTTTCTTT.

This clone was seen only a few times. This sequence joins TRBV7-3 and TRBJ1-5; D gene unclear. V shed 1 base and J shed 5 bases, with 6 bases lying between them. The CDR3 consists of 13 residues. Germline V gene sequence: CDR1 SGHTA, CDR2 FQGTGA. CDR3 sequence (DNA): TGTGCCAGCAGCTTAAACCCAGATCAGCCCCAGCATTTT. This gives the protein CASSLNPDQPQHF.

This clone has a single count. The genes are TRBV27 and TRBJ2-7, with D perhaps TRBD1 or TRBD2 (5 bases each). V gave up 6 bases and J gave up 3 bases, with 15 bases separating them. Germline V gene sequence: CDR1 MNHEY, CDR2 SMNVEV (reference sequence). The CDR3 spans 14 residues. The CDR3 is CASSSRDPNYEQYF. The CDR3 DNA sequence: TGTGCCAGCAGCTCGAGGGACCCAAACTACGAGCAGTACTTC.

The V and J genes are TRBV9 and TRBJ2-5, with 12 bases identical to TRBD2. This CDR3 comprises 15 residues. In germline, CDR1 is SGDLS, CDR2 YYNGEE. Losses at the gene ends were 3 bases for V and 4 bases for J; bases not matched to a gene: 4. The CDR3 spells CASSGTLAGGETQYF. The DNA for the CDR3 is TGTGCCAGCAGCGGAACACTAGCGGGGGGAGAGACCCAGTACTTC.

This clone is medium-sized by share. The V gene is TRBV5-4, the J gene TRBJ1-5; D uncertain. Germline CDR1 reads SGHNT; CDR2 reads YYREEE (reference sequence). The V and J ends lost 2 bases and 4 bases respectively, with 4 bases between them. This CDR3 has 12 amino acids. CDR3 nucleotides: TGTGCCAGCAGCTTTGGAAATCAGCCCCAGCATTTT. Protein product: CASSFGNQPQHF.

This clone was picked up one time. This chain connects TRBV5-1 to TRBJ2-3, with D possibly being TRBD1 or TRBD2 (6 bases each). V was cut by 0 bases and J by 6 bases, with 17 bases left in between. The CDR3 runs 16 residues. Germline lookup yields CDR1 SGHRS and CDR2 YFSETQ. CDR3 in amino acids: CASSLEAPLGGDTQYF. The CDR3, as DNA: TGCGCCAGCAGCTTGGAAGCCCCTCTAGGGGGGGATACGCAGTATTTT.

This chain joins TRBV2 and TRBJ2-7; 7 nucleotides match TRBD1. The CDR3 covers 13 residues. Germline CDR1 and CDR2: SNHLY and FYNNEI. With 5 bases clipped from V and 2 bases from J, the junction kept 3 bases outside the gene matches. CDR3 sequence (DNA): TGTGCCAGCAGTTCGACAGGGACCTACGAGCAGTACTTC. This sequence encodes CASSSTGTYEQYF.